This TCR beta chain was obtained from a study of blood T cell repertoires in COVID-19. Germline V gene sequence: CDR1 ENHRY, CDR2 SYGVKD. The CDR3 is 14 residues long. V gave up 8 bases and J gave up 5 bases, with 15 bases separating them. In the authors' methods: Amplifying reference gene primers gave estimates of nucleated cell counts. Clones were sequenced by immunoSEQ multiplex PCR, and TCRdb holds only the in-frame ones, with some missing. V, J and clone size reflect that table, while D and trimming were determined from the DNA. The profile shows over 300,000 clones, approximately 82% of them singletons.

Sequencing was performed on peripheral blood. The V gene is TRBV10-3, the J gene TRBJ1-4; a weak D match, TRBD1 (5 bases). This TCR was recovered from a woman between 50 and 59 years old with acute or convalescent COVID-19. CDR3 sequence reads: CAIGGDPENEKLFF. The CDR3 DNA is TGTGCCATCGGAGGGGACCCAGAGAATGAAAAACTGTTTTTT.